A single sample gave rise to the 14 T cell receptor beta chains below, sequenced in a study of cytomegalovirus exposure and HLA in healthy donors. Sequenced by immunoSEQ multiplex PCR; TCRdb stores in-frame clones only, minus some. The table has hundreds of thousands of clones, around 78% seen once. Sequencing was performed on PBMCs. The receptor set was obtained from a woman under 30 in good health and CMV-seronegative.

This clone was recorded a few times. The chain carries TRBV11-3 and TRBJ2-7; D is tentatively TRBD1 or TRBD2 (6 bases each). Between the trimmed V and J ends, which lost 10 bases and 0 bases, there was a span of 16 bases. Germline V CDR1 and CDR2: SGHNT, YENEEA. This CDR3 has 14 amino acids. The CDR3 nucleotides are TGTGCCACCGGGGGCAGGGACCCCTCCTACGAGCAGTACTTC. The encoded protein is CATGGRDPSYEQYF.

V usage is TRBV7-9 and J usage is TRBJ2-7; D is undetermined. The CDR3 sequence is 10 residues long. V dropped 5 bases and J dropped 2 bases, with 1 base sitting between them. Germline values: CDR1 SEHNR, CDR2 FQNEAQ (reference sequence). CDR3 loop: CASSPYEQYF. CDR3 coding DNA: TGTGCCAGCAGCCCCTACGAGCAGTACTTC.

The chain combines TRBV5-1 with TRBJ2-1, with 9 bases matching TRBD1. Losses at the gene ends were 0 bases for V and 8 bases for J; bases not matched to a gene: 6. This CDR3 comprises 15 residues. Germline V lookup: CDR1 SGHRS, CDR2 YFSETQ. DNA for the CDR3: TGCGCCAGCAGCTTGGTGGGGACAGGGATAGATGAGCAGTTCTTC. Its protein is CASSLVGTGIDEQFF.

This clone was counted only a few times. The CDR3 reads CASSLLQGGLQFF. CDR3 DNA: TGTGCCAGCAGTTTACTACAGGGTGGTCTGCAGTTCTTC. The genes are TRBV27 and TRBJ2-1; maybe TRBD1 (6 bases). The CDR3 contains 13 residues. V shed 2 bases and J shed 12 bases, with 14 bases lying between them. Per the germline V gene, CDR1 is MNHEY and CDR2 is SMNVEV (reference sequence).

The CDR3 spells CASSIRGRGANQPQHF. The CDR3, as DNA: TGTGCCAGTAGTATCCGTGGCAGGGGGGCGAATCAGCCCCAGCATTTT. The rearrangement links TRBV19 to TRBJ1-5, with 7 positions matching TRBD1. The CDR3 has 16 residues. J gave up 4 bases and V 3 bases, and 9 bases lay outside the gene matches. Germline assignment: CDR1 LNHDA and CDR2 SQIVND (reference sequence).

The V and J genes are TRBV6-1 and TRBJ2-7, with 7 bases that match TRBD2. The CDR3 is 15 residues long. Germline V gives CDR1 MNHNS, CDR2 SASEGT. V lost 2 bases and J lost 1; bases outside the gene matches: 5. The CDR3 spells CASSETLAGSYEQYF. Here the CDR3 DNA reads TGTGCCAGCAGTGAAACATTAGCGGGTTCCTACGAGCAGTACTTC.

The chain links TRBV15 to TRBJ2-5; D not certain. In germline, CDR1 is LNHNV, CDR2 YYDKDF (reference sequence). The CDR3 spans 18 residues. V was trimmed by 1 base and J by 5 bases, leaving 23 bases between them. The CDR3 bases are TGTGCCACCAGCAGAGTGAAGGGCGCAGGCTCCTTGGGGGAGACCCAGTACTTC. It encodes CATSRVKGAGSLGETQYF.

The genes are TRBV25-1 and TRBJ1-3; no definite D call. The CDR3 spans 16 residues. Between the trimmed V and J ends, which lost 3 bases and 0 bases, there was a span of 12 bases. Germline assignment: CDR1 MGHDK and CDR2 SYGVNS. The CDR3 protein is CASSDRGKSSGNTIYF. The DNA for the CDR3 is TGTGCCAGCAGTGATCGGGGAAAGAGCTCTGGAAACACCATATATTTT.

The V and J genes are TRBV27 and TRBJ1-1; possibly TRBD1 for D (6 bases). This CDR3 region has 15 residues. The ends were cut back, 5 bases at V and 6 bases at J, with 19 bases in the middle. In germline, CDR1 is MNHEY, CDR2 SMNVEV (reference sequence). The CDR3 reads CASSAYRDRFAEAFF. In DNA form, the CDR3 reads TGTGCCAGCAGTGCTTACAGGGATCGGTTTGCTGAAGCTTTCTTT.

The V gene is TRBV2, the J gene TRBJ2-7; TRBD2 matches at 15 bases. This CDR3 has 16 amino acids. Germline-derived CDR1 and CDR2 are SNHLY and FYNNEI. J gave up 3 bases and V 6 bases, and 6 bases lay outside the gene matches. CDR3 region: CASRRGLAGGLYEQYF. CDR3 coding DNA: TGTGCCAGCAGACGCGGACTAGCGGGGGGGCTCTACGAGCAGTACTTC.

This CDR3 is CASSHRDFYEQYF. Here the CDR3 DNA reads TGTGCCAGCAGTCACCGGGACTTCTACGAGCAGTACTTC. The genes are TRBV27 and TRBJ2-7; D possibly corresponds to TRBD2 (6 bases). Trimming pared 5 bases from V and 3 bases from J, leaving 11 bases between. The germline V gene encodes CDR1 MNHEY and CDR2 SMNVEV (reference sequence). The CDR3 spans 13 residues.

Worth noting for this clone: A single base separates this from a much larger clone, so it may be a read error. The chain carries TRBV7-3 and TRBJ1-1, with D possibly TRBD1 on 5 matching bases. Deletions cut 4 bases from V and 1 base from J, with 7 bases between. Looked up from germline, CDR1 is SGHTA and CDR2 is FQGTGA. The CDR3 has 13 amino acids. The CDR3 protein is CASSSQENTEAFF. The CDR3 nucleotides are TGTGCCAGCAGCTCACAGGAGAACACTGAAGCTTTCTTT.

Only a few counts were recorded for this clone. The chain is built from TRBV5-4 and TRBJ1-6; 7 positions match TRBD1. The J segment lost 10 bases and the V segment lost 6 bases, leaving 10 bases of the junction unmatched. In germline, CDR1 is SGHNT, CDR2 YYREEE (reference sequence). The CDR3 runs 14 residues. The CDR3 region is CASTSQGMRSPLHF. CDR3 sequence (DNA): TGTGCCAGCACCTCACAGGGGATGCGATCACCCCTCCACTTT.

V gene TRBV7-8 combines with J gene TRBJ2-1; D not resolved. CDR3 size: 14 residues. The V end lost 2 bases, the J end lost 7 bases, and 12 bases lay between the germline ends. CDR1 is SGHVS and CDR2 is FQNEAQ in the germline V gene. In DNA, the CDR3 is TGTGCCAGCAGCTTACCGGGTGTAAGAAATGAGCAGTTCTTC. It codes for CASSLPGVRNEQFF.